This T cell receptor beta chain was found in a study of cytomegalovirus exposure and HLA in healthy donors. A note on this clone: No antigen is known for it.

Primers included in the PCR were 60 Vbeta and 13 Jbeta primers. Assay: immunoSEQ multiplex PCR; the TCRdb copy retains only in-frame clones and omits some. The sample consists of over 150,000 clones, approximately 85% of them appearing once. V gave up 4 bases and J gave up 2 bases, with 10 bases separating them. The CDR3 is 14 residues long. From germline, CDR1 is SNHLY and CDR2 FYNNEI. Study-level points and caveats: Later work found most CMV-associated TCR beta chains apparently HLA-restricted. Reportedly, fewer N-insertions than the roughly 700-donor mean appeared in an Asian-associated ancestry cluster in a later analysis.

This receptor was identified in a girl aged 5-17 years in good health and CMV-seropositive. Sequenced input: PBMCs. V gene TRBV2 combines with J gene TRBJ2-3; maybe TRBD1 (6 bases). The CDR3 nucleotides are TGTGCCAGCAGTGTACAGGGCCCCACAGATACGCAGTATTTT. Protein sequence: CASSVQGPTDTQYF.